One sample yielded the 11 T cell receptor beta chains listed below, sequenced in a study of vaccination and CD4 T cells after COVID-19 (dated by TCRdb to between 2021 and 2022). The antigens for these receptors are not known. Preparation of the library involved PCR. Sequencer: Illumina iSeq 100. DNA from cultured CD4+ T cells was subjected to TCR sequencing with the Oncomine TCR Beta short-read assay at the Johns Hopkins FTIC core. The public sequencing data were trimmed at Q25 with fastp and processed into clonotypes with MiXCR by TCRdb, which kept only in-frame beta chains. All rows with the same CDR3 protein become a single entry with the most common DNA and genes. This sample gives over 10,000 distinct CDR3 sequences in total; roughly 44% of them show up just once. The ten top clones hold more than 15% of the sample. This specimen's treatment or condition label, per the study, means: approximately nine-day PBMC culture with coronavirus spike peptide pools or control peptides (ViraFEST assay).

Sequencing used cultured CD4+ T cells from blood. The receptors shown here come from a human donor with COVID-19.

The chain employs TRBV15 and TRBJ1-5; D is ambiguous. The V gene's germline CDR1 is LNHNV and CDR2 YYDKDF (reference sequence). With 1 base removed from V and 7 bases from J, the gap between germline ends came to 11 bases. The CDR3 spans 14 residues. The chain's CDR3 is CATSRGGSGQPQHF. CDR3 DNA sequence: TGTGCCACCAGCAGAGGAGGTTCGGGCCAGCCCCAGCATTTT.

The chain is built from TRBV19 and TRBJ1-3, with D perhaps matching TRBD1 (6 bases). V shed 7 bases and J shed 4 bases, with 14 bases lying between them. Germline lookup yields CDR1 LNHDA and CDR2 SQIVND (reference sequence). The CDR3 totals 14 residues. The CDR3 region is CASTLGQSGNTIYF. CDR3 nucleotide sequence: TGTGCCAGTACCCTTGGACAGTCCGGAAACACCATATATTTT.

Remarks on this clonotype: The junction shows a germline mismatch at one end, possibly a read error. The rearrangement links TRBV27 to TRBJ1-1, with 9 bases identical to TRBD1. The CDR3 is made up of 17 amino acids. Germline V gives CDR1 MNHEY, CDR2 SMNVEV (reference sequence). CDR3 in DNA: TGTGCCAGCAGTTTAGGAGGGTGGACAGGGGCGTACACTGGAGCTTTCTTT. This translates into CASSLGGWTGAYTGAFF.

J is TRBJ2-3 and V is TRBV7-3, with 9 bases identical to TRBD2. The CDR3 is 16 amino acids. Trimming removed 2 bases from V and 5 bases from J; junction bases left unmatched: 8. The germline V gene has CDR1 SGHTA and CDR2 FQGTGA. The CDR3 nucleotides read TGTGCCAGCAGCTTAGCGGGGGGGCTTATCATAGATACGCAGTATTTT. This translates into CASSLAGGLIIDTQYF.

There are a few counts of this clonotype. The chain employs TRBV19 and TRBJ1-6; D is uncertain. Trimming pared 7 bases from V and 6 bases from J, leaving 10 bases between. Germline V gene data show CDR1 as LNHDA and CDR2 as SQIVND (reference sequence). The CDR3 has 13 residues. The CDR3 nucleotides are TGTGCCAGTAAGGACGGCGCTAATTCACCCCTCCACTTT. This sequence encodes CASKDGANSPLHF.

There are a few counts of this clonotype. The rearrangement links TRBV7-8 to TRBJ2-1; no definite D call. CDR3 size: 17 residues. Germline CDR1 and CDR2: SGHVS and FQNEAQ. Between the trimmed V and J ends, which lost 3 bases and 0 bases, there was a span of 15 bases. The CDR3 nucleotides are TGTGCCAGCAGCTTTATACGAGGCCAGAGCTCCTACAATGAGCAGTTCTTC. Translation: CASSFIRGQSSYNEQFF.

This chain uses TRBV5-8 with TRBJ2-5; D could derive from TRBD1 or TRBD2 (5 bases each). Germline V gives CDR1 SGHTS, CDR2 YDEGEE. V was pared by 4 bases and J by 3 bases, with 16 bases between. The CDR3 loop spans 15 amino acids. CDR3 amino acids: CASSGNRGSKETQYF. The CDR3 coding sequence is TGTGCCAGCAGCGGTAACCGGGGCTCTAAAGAGACCCAGTACTTC.

The chain joins TRBV4-2 to TRBJ2-7; 8 bases match TRBD1. Trimming at V came to 2 bases and at J to 3 bases, leaving 9 bases not matched to a gene. The CDR3 contains 16 residues. Germline loops: CDR1 LGHNA, CDR2 YNFKEQ. CDR3 in amino acids: CASSQSTGGNNYEQYF. DNA for the CDR3: TGTGCCAGCAGCCAATCCACAGGGGGAAATAACTACGAGCAGTACTTC.

This chain uses TRBV7-9 with TRBJ2-5; D is unclear. V dropped 7 bases and J dropped 0 bases, with 3 bases sitting between them. CDR1 is SEHNR, CDR2 FQNEAQ, per germline (reference sequence). The CDR3 extends over 11 amino acids. Here the CDR3 reads CASNDQETQYF. CDR3 nucleotides: TGTGCCAGCAACGACCAAGAGACCCAGTACTTC.

This clonotype is large in the sample. V and J are TRBV2 and TRBJ2-3; 9 bases fit TRBD2. V shed 9 bases, J shed 2 bases, and the junction held 15 bases outside the gene matches. CDR1 and CDR2 (germline): SNHLY, FYNNEI. There are 17 residues in the CDR3. CDR3 in DNA: TGTGCCAGAAGACTAGCGGCAACCACTCATATCACAGATACGCAGTATTTT. Translating it yields CARRLAATTHITDTQYF.

The sample holds a few counts of this clonotype. The gene calls are TRBV30 and TRBJ1-1; D ambiguous. The germline CDR1 and CDR2 sequences are GTSNPN and SVGIG (reference sequence). Trimming shortened V by 0 bases and J by 4 bases, and 12 bases separated the two germline ends. The CDR3 runs to 14 residues. Written as DNA, the CDR3 is TGTGCCTGGAGTGTAGGAGGGTCTGGCACTGAAGCTTTCTTT. This translates into CAWSVGGSGTEAFF.